The entry that follows covers one T cell receptor beta chain sequence. Its antigen is currently unknown. Sequenced by immunoSEQ multiplex PCR; TCRdb stores in-frame clones only, minus some. Altogether approximately 30,000 clones are present, approximately 87% being singletons, with the ten largest covering 21%. This CDR3 is built from 14 residues. The V gene lost 1 base and the J gene lost 9 bases, with 13 bases spanning the gap. Germline V gene data show CDR1 as SGHTA and CDR2 as FQGNSA. Every one of the patients relapsed after autologous stem cell transplantation (brentuximab vedotin exposure was variable). These data come from a study of PD-1 blockade in classical Hodgkin lymphoma. General study findings and limits: Reported baseline diversity: healthy donors highest, relapsed/refractory patients lowest.

This sequence joins TRBV7-2 and TRBJ1-5; D unclear. This sequence was found in a human donor with classical Hodgkin lymphoma. Sequenced here: peripheral blood mononuclear cells (PBMCs), sampled before the second cycle of nivolumab. The CDR3 here is CASSLDGGPGPQHF. The CDR3 nucleotides read TGTGCCAGCAGCTTAGACGGAGGGCCCGGGCCCCAGCATTTT.